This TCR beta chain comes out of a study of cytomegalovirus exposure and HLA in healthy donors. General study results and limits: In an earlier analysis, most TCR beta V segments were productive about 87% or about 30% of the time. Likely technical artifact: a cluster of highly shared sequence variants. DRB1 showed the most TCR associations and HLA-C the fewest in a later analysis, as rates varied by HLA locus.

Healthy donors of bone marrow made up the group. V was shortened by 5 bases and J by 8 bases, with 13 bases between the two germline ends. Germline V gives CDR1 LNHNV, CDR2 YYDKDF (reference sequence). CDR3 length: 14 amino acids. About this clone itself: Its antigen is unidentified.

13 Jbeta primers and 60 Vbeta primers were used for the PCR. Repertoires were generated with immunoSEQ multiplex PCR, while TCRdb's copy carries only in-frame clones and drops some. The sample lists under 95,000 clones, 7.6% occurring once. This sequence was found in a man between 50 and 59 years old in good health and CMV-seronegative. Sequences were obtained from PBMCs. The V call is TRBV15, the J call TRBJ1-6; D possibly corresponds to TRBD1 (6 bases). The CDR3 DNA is TGTGCCACCAGCGGAGGGGACACTGATTCACCCCTCCACTTT. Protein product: CATSGGDTDSPLHF.